Described below is a single TCR beta chain sequence and its context. Its target is not known. This sample stems from a study of T cells in tumors after PD-1 blockade. As for the study in general: Patients received pembrolizumab 200 mg every 3 weeks or cemiplimab 350 mg every 2 weeks.

V was trimmed by 2 bases and J by 7 bases, leaving 12 bases between them. The CDR3 is made up of 14 amino acids. From germline, CDR1 is MNHEY and CDR2 SVGEGT. The study, taken as a whole, reports: Some novel exhausted tumor clones appeared in pre-treatment blood, suggesting peripheral recruitment.

Clones were sequenced by immunoSEQ multiplex PCR, and TCRdb holds only the in-frame ones, with some missing. The sample records more than 40,000 clones, about 85% being singletons. Genomic DNA template from tumor biopsies or peripheral blood, roughly 616 ng to 6,500 ng input. Sequences were derived from PBMCs, sampled before anti-PD-1 treatment. This clonotype originated in a human donor with basal cell carcinoma. This chain joins TRBV6-2 or TRBV6-3 and TRBJ2-1, with D perhaps assigned TRBD1 or TRBD2 (5 bases each). The CDR3 nucleotides are TGTGCCAGCAGTTACCAGGGAGAAATAAATGAGCAGTTCTTC. The encoded protein is CASSYQGEINEQFF.